Listed here are 26 T cell receptor beta chains from one sample, sequenced in a study of blood T cell repertoires in COVID-19. The assay was immunoSEQ multiplex PCR, and TCRdb's table has in-frame clones only and misses some. The sample yields approximately 94,000 clones, roughly 84% seen once. The sequencing input was peripheral blood. The receptors here all came from a man aged 25-40 years in a cohort sampled during active COVID-19.

The chain links TRBV11-2 to TRBJ2-7, with 8 bases identical to TRBD1. The CDR3 totals 15 residues. CDR1 SGHAT and CDR2 FQNNGV come from the germline V gene. The V and J ends lost 0 bases and 7 bases, in that order; junction bases with no gene match: 8. The CDR3 DNA reads as TGTGCCAGCAGCTTAGAGTTCCAGGGGGCGAGGGAGCAGTACTTC. Its protein is CASSLEFQGAREQYF.

The chain uses TRBV28 and TRBJ2-7; no firm D call. Trimming cost V 2 bases and J 3 bases, with 5 bases left between them. Germline values: CDR1 MDHEN, CDR2 SYDVKM. The CDR3 is made up of 12 amino acids. The CDR3 DNA is TGTGCCAGCAGTTTAAAGCGCTACGAGCAGTACTTC. Its protein is CASSLKRYEQYF.

V usage is TRBV27 and J usage is TRBJ1-2; D ambiguous. This CDR3 has 14 residues. The germline gives CDR1 MNHEY, CDR2 SMNVEV (reference sequence). V lost 5 bases to trimming and J lost 8 bases, with 18 bases between them. The CDR3 sequence: CASSPMGRYSGYTF. DNA of the CDR3: TGTGCCAGCAGTCCAATGGGGAGATACTCCGGCTACACCTTC.

This chain links TRBV30 with TRBJ2-7; TRBD1 aligns across 7 bases. J lost 2 bases, V lost 5 bases, and 9 bases had no gene match. This CDR3 has 14 residues. CDR1 and CDR2 (germline): GTSNPN, SVGIG (reference sequence). The CDR3 here is CAWDTGTAPYEQYF. The CDR3 nucleotides read TGTGCCTGGGATACCGGGACAGCGCCCTACGAGCAGTACTTC.

The chain couples TRBV7-2 to TRBJ1-4; D perhaps matches TRBD1 (6 bases). Trimming shortened V by 4 bases and J by 7 bases, and 10 bases separated the two germline ends. Germline CDR1 is SGHTA and CDR2 is FQGNSA. The CDR3 is 13 residues long. CDR3 region: CASSWGHTEKLFF. The CDR3 DNA sequence: TGTGCCAGCAGCTGGGGACATACTGAAAAACTGTTTTTT.

This clone was seen once. The J gene is TRBJ2-3, the V gene TRBV7-2; 9 nucleotides agree with TRBD2. Germline assignment: CDR1 SGHTA and CDR2 FQGNSA. The CDR3 is 15 residues long. The V gene end was trimmed by 8 bases and the J gene end by 5 bases; junction bases not matched to a gene: 11. This chain's CDR3 is CASASRAGGIDTQYF. CDR3 bases: TGTGCCAGCGCCTCCCGAGCGGGGGGCATAGATACGCAGTATTTT.

This clone has only a few counts. The chain links TRBV5-4 to TRBJ1-2; a weak D match, TRBD1 (6 bases). Germline lookup yields CDR1 SGHNT and CDR2 YYREEE (reference sequence). This CDR3 is built from 15 residues. The V gene lost 4 bases and the J gene lost 4 bases, with 17 bases spanning the gap. The CDR3 is CASSHPQQGSYGYTF. CDR3 in DNA: TGTGCCAGCAGCCATCCCCAGCAGGGGAGCTATGGCTACACCTTC.

The V gene is TRBV7-2, the J gene TRBJ2-2, with TRBD2 as a possible D gene (5 bases). The CDR3 extends over 15 amino acids. V was shortened by 5 bases and J by 3 bases, with 13 bases between the two germline ends. Germline assignment: CDR1 SGHTA and CDR2 FQGNSA. The CDR3 DNA reads as TGTGCCAGCAGCCGCTCCGGGGTGGACACCGGGGAGCTGTTTTTT. Encoded protein: CASSRSGVDTGELFF.

The count of this clone is one. The chain carries TRBV7-2 and TRBJ2-7; D unclear. The CDR3 runs to 11 residues. The V and J ends lost 4 bases and 3 bases respectively, with 4 bases between them. CDR1 and CDR2 from the germline V gene are SGHTA and FQGNSA. The CDR3 protein is CASSSNYEQYF. CDR3 sequence (DNA): TGTGCCAGCAGCTCCAACTACGAGCAGTACTTC.

The rearrangement joins TRBV29-1 to TRBJ2-7; TRBD1 aligns across 9 bases. Germline-derived CDR1 and CDR2 are SQVTM and ANQGSEA. V dropped 2 bases and J dropped 3; count of bases not matched to a gene: 8. The CDR3 totals 15 residues. In DNA form, the CDR3 reads TGCAGCGTTGAACTTGGACAGGGGAAGGACTACGAGCAGTACTTC. Translation gives CSVELGQGKDYEQYF.

The chain employs TRBV24-1 and TRBJ2-3; D not resolved. The CDR3 sequence is 15 residues long. V was shortened by 4 bases and J by 3 bases, with 13 bases between the two germline ends. The germline V gene encodes CDR1 KGHDR and CDR2 SFDVKD. The CDR3 here is CATSDRLTGTDTQYF. CDR3 bases: TGTGCCACCAGTGACCGCCTGACTGGAACAGATACGCAGTATTTT.

The gene calls are TRBV11-2 and TRBJ1-5, with D unresolved. This CDR3 is built from 14 residues. The V end lost 5 bases, the J end lost 3 bases, and 11 bases lay between the germline ends. Germline assignment: CDR1 SGHAT and CDR2 FQNNGV. The CDR3 spells CASSINGLNQPQHF. Here the CDR3 DNA reads TGTGCCAGCAGCATCAACGGTCTCAATCAGCCCCAGCATTTT.

As DNA, the CDR3 is TGCGCCAGCAGGGGGGGGCTTCTTCTCTATGGCTACACCTTC. Protein product: CASRGGLLLYGYTF. The chain uses TRBV10-2 and TRBJ1-2; maybe TRBD1 (6 bases). Trimming took off 6 bases at V and 4 bases at J, with 15 bases between the two ends. Germline CDR1 and CDR2: WSHSY and SAAADI. The CDR3 consists of 14 residues.

This chain connects TRBV28 to TRBJ2-1; possible D gene TRBD2, 5 bases. The CDR3 covers 14 residues. V lost 3 bases to trimming and J lost 6 bases, with 12 bases between them. Germline assignment: CDR1 MDHEN and CDR2 SYDVKM. CDR3 nucleotides: TGTGCCAGCAGTTTCTCCACTAGGACCAATGAGCAGTTCTTC. Its translation is CASSFSTRTNEQFF.

Concerning this clone itself: The same CDR3 is also encoded by other DNA sequences in this sample. The V gene is TRBV6-6, the J gene TRBJ2-5; no definite D call. V lost 5 bases and J lost 2, with 9 bases in between. The germline CDR1 and CDR2 sequences are MNHNY and SVGAGI (reference sequence). CDR3 size: 13 residues. The CDR3 spells CASSTSGQETQYF. CDR3 sequence (DNA): TGTGCCAGCAGTACCTCAGGACAAGAGACCCAGTACTTC.

The chain is built from TRBV5-8 and TRBJ2-3, with no clear D. This CDR3 spans 13 amino acids. Trimming cost V 2 bases and J 0 bases, with 4 bases left between them. Germline assignment: CDR1 SGHTS and CDR2 YDEGEE. CDR3 sequence: CASSFVSTDTQYF. DNA for the CDR3: TGTGCCAGCAGCTTCGTCAGCACAGATACGCAGTATTTT.

The chain is built from TRBV5-5 and TRBJ1-6; 10 bases fit TRBD1. This CDR3 is built from 15 residues. CDR1 is SGHKS, CDR2 YYEKEE, per germline (reference sequence). The ends lost 4 bases at V and 8 bases at J; junction bases unmatched: 6. The CDR3 sequence is CASSRWTGGDSPLHF. As DNA, the CDR3 is TGTGCCAGCAGCAGATGGACAGGGGGGGATTCACCCCTCCACTTT.

The chain employs TRBV6-5 and TRBJ1-2; the match to TRBD1 covers 10 bases. This CDR3 has 13 residues. With V trimmed by 5 bases and J by 6 bases, 3 bases remained unmatched. The germline CDR1 and CDR2 sequences are MNHEY and SVGAGI. The CDR3 nucleotides are TGTGCCAGCAGTCCGGGGACAGGGGATGGCTACACCTTC. Translating it yields CASSPGTGDGYTF.

The chain recombines TRBV14 with TRBJ2-5; D is unclear. The CDR3 is made up of 14 amino acids. Germline V CDR1 and CDR2: SGHDN, FVKESK. V shed 1 base and J shed 1 base, with 7 bases lying between them. Written as DNA, the CDR3 is TGTGCCAGCAGCCAAGTCGTCGGCCAAGAGACCCAGTACTTC. Its translation: CASSQVVGQETQYF.

The chain uses TRBV25-1 and TRBJ2-5; 7 positions agree with TRBD2. After removal of 9 bases from V and 5 bases from J, the junction contained 3 bases not matched to a gene. Germline values: CDR1 MGHDK, CDR2 SYGVNS. CDR3 length: 11 residues. The CDR3 bases are TGTGCCAGTCGGCGGGGGGAGACCCAGTACTTC. This sequence encodes CASRRGETQYF.

The chain links TRBV12-3 or TRBV12-4 to TRBJ1-5, with 7 nucleotides matching TRBD1. Trimming cost V 6 bases and J 12 bases; bases outside gene matches: 5. The CDR3 consists of 11 residues. CDR3 amino acids: CASRRDRLQHF. DNA of the CDR3: TGTGCCAGCAGGAGGGACAGACTCCAGCATTTT.

The table lists this clone with a count of one. This chain uses TRBV24-1 with TRBJ2-2, with a possible D match to TRBD2 (5 bases). The germline V gene encodes CDR1 KGHDR and CDR2 SFDVKD. V was pared by 9 bases and J by 1 base, with 8 bases between. The CDR3 is 13 amino acids. The CDR3 nucleotides are TGTGCCACCTCCGGGGTGAACACCGGGGAGCTGTTTTTT. It is translated as CATSGVNTGELFF.

In this sample, this clone turned up a few times. Other DNA variants within this sample encode the same CDR3. This sequence joins TRBV14 and TRBJ2-7; D is perhaps TRBD1 (6 bases). The V end lost 2 bases, the J end lost 4 bases, and 9 bases lay between the germline ends. The CDR3 covers 13 residues. CDR1 is SGHDN and CDR2 is FVKESK in the germline V gene. This CDR3 is CASSQLQGYEQYF. CDR3 nucleotide sequence: TGTGCCAGCAGCCAATTACAGGGTTACGAGCAGTACTTC.

The genes are TRBV7-3 and TRBJ2-7; possible D gene TRBD1, 6 bases. The CDR3 is 15 residues long. Germline V gene data show CDR1 as SGHTA and CDR2 as FQGTGA. V was cut by 2 bases and J by 1 base, with 12 bases left in between. The CDR3 DNA follows: TGTGCCAGCAGCTTATCTGGGGGCTCATCCTACGAGCAGTACTTC. Residues: CASSLSGGSSYEQYF.

The gene calls are TRBV7-2 and TRBJ1-2, with a possible D match to TRBD1 (6 bases). V lost 0 bases to trimming and J lost 3 bases, with 14 bases between them. The V gene's germline CDR1 is SGHTA and CDR2 FQGNSA. The CDR3 runs to 16 residues. The CDR3 here is CASSLAFGGRDYGYTF. The DNA of the CDR3 is TGTGCCAGCAGCTTAGCATTTGGGGGCAGGGACTATGGCTACACCTTC. Full variable domain (outside the CDR3, taken from reference TRBV7-2 and TRBJ1-2): GAGVSQSPSNKVTEKGKDVELRCDPISGHTALYWYRQSLGQGLEFLIYFQGNSAPDKSGLPSDRFSAERTGGSVSTLTIQRTQQEDSAVYLCASSLAFGGRDYGYTFGSGTRLTVV.

V and J are TRBV29-1 and TRBJ2-1, with unresolved D. CDR3 size: 10 residues. Per the germline V gene, CDR1 is SQVTM and CDR2 is ANQGSEA. V was shortened by 6 bases and J by 5 bases, with 5 bases between the two germline ends. DNA of the CDR3: TGCAGCGTCGTTAACAATGAGCAGTTCTTC. Its protein is CSVVNNEQFF.